These 28 T cell receptor delta chains originate from one sample sequenced in a study of Vδ1+ human thymocytes listed by TCRdb under 2018. Sequencing used an Illumina MiSeq. RNA was extracted with the RNeasy mini kit and reverse transcribed using Superscript III. CDR3 amplicons were generated by multiplex PCR with pooled V-gene forward primers and a constant-region reverse primer carrying Illumina adaptor overhangs. After TCRdb called clones again from the public reads with CATT, rows with identical DNA were merged. The sample profile shows about 73,000 delta-chain clones; around 32% of them were found once. The ten most abundant clones make up about 0.24% of the sample. These receptors have no known antigen. The investigation overall reported the following: The thymic TRG and TRD repertoires appeared highly polyclonal, with Gaussian CDR3 length distributions, in contrast to the oligoclonal repertoires of peripheral blood.

What was sequenced was Vdelta1+ gamma-delta thymocytes from the thymus. According to the study, the label for this sample's cell subset or site signals: FACS-sorted CD3+ TCRalphabeta- TCRVdelta1+ TCRVdelta2- thymocytes. Receptors were obtained from a boy in the first two years of life who had congenital heart surgery.

This clone was seen more than once but under ten times. The germline gene is not matched at one end of the junction; a read error may be the cause. The chain joins TRDV1 to TRDJ1, with a weak D call TRDD3 (6 bases). This CDR3 has 23 residues. In germline, CDR1 is TSWWSYY, CDR2 QGS. This CDR3 is CALGELLSELGADLGYYTDKLIF. CDR3 coding DNA: TGTGCTCTCGGGGAACTTCTTTCAGAATTGGGAGCTGACCTGGGGTATTACACCGATAAACTCATCTTT.

The rearrangement uses TRDV1 and TRDJ1, with TRDD3 as a possible D gene (5 bases). This CDR3 region has 15 residues. Germline CDR1 TSWWSYY, CDR2 QGS. V was pared by 4 bases and J by 0 bases, with 12 bases between. CDR3 region: CALGGIMKNTDKLIF. CDR3 bases: TGTGCTCTTGGGGGGATAATGAAGAACACCGATAAACTCATCTTT.

This clone was recorded a few times. The chain carries TRDV1 and TRDJ1; 11 bases are a match to TRDD3. The CDR3 is 17 amino acids. CDR1 TSWWSYY and CDR2 QGS come from the germline V gene. V dropped 3 bases and J dropped 4; count of bases not matched to a gene: 10. CDR3 sequence (DNA): TGTGCTCTTGGGGACCGCACTTGGGGGATACGCCGCGATAAACTCATCTTT. Encoded protein: CALGDRTWGIRRDKLIF.

The V call is TRDV1, the J call TRDJ1; 7 nucleotides match TRDD2. The CDR3 totals 18 residues. V was clipped by 1 base and J by 0 bases; unmatched bases: 11. Germline CDR1 TSWWSYY, CDR2 QGS. The CDR3 here is CALGEPGLPVWYTDKLIF. As DNA, the CDR3 is TGTGCTCTTGGGGAACCCGGCCTTCCTGTTTGGTACACCGATAAACTCATCTTT.

In its sample, this clone was seen a few times. The V and J genes are TRDV1 and TRDJ1; 7 bases align to TRDD3. Losses at the gene ends were 3 bases for V and 3 bases for J; bases not matched to a gene: 19. CDR1 and CDR2 from the germline V gene are TSWWSYY and QGS. The CDR3 has 19 amino acids. The CDR3 protein is CALGELGISHRIRADKLIF. CDR3 DNA: TGTGCTCTTGGGGAGTTAGGAATTTCCCACAGGATACGCGCCGATAAACTCATCTTT.

This clone appeared a few times. The V and J genes are TRDV2 and TRDJ1; D possibly corresponds to TRDD3 (5 bases). The V end was cut by 2 bases, the J end by 0 bases, with 15 bases between. This CDR3 spans 16 amino acids. Looked up from germline, CDR1 is GEAIGNYY and CDR2 is EKD. The CDR3 reads CACDILVVGYTDKLIF. CDR3 DNA: TGTGCCTGTGACATCCTCGTTGTGGGGTACACCGATAAACTCATCTTT.

This clone came up a few times. The genes are TRDV1 and TRDJ1; D ambiguous. The CDR3 runs 17 residues. Trimming removed 0 bases at V and 4 bases at J, with 18 bases between. Looked up from germline, CDR1 is TSWWSYY and CDR2 is QGS. The CDR3 sequence is CALGELVRRSAHDKLIF. CDR3 nucleotide sequence: TGTGCTCTTGGGGAACTAGTACGGAGATCGGCCCACGATAAACTCATCTTT.

This chain joins TRDV1 and TRDJ1; D is possibly TRDD2 (6 bases). The CDR3 has 21 amino acids. The germline CDR1 and CDR2 sequences are TSWWSYY and QGS. Between the trimmed V and J ends, which lost 0 bases and 0 bases, there was a span of 26 bases. This chain's CDR3 is CALGELDSYDCTASHTDKLIF. CDR3 coding DNA: TGTGCTCTTGGGGAACTTGATTCCTATGACTGTACCGCGTCCCACACCGATAAACTCATCTTT.

V gene TRDV1 combines with J gene TRDJ1; the match to TRDD3 covers 10 bases. V lost 2 bases, J lost 2 bases, and 11 bases stayed unmatched. CDR3 length equals 18 residues. Per the germline V gene, CDR1 is TSWWSYY and CDR2 is QGS. The CDR3 DNA is TGTGCTCTTGGGGAAACAGTTTCCCCCTGGGGGATAACCGATAAACTCATCTTT. Protein product: CALGETVSPWGITDKLIF.

With respect to this clone: The junction departs from the called germline gene at one end, perhaps through a read error. This sample includes further DNA sequences coding for the same CDR3. The chain couples TRDV2 to TRDJ1; D is perhaps TRDD3 (5 bases). The CDR3 extends over 18 amino acids. Per the germline V gene, CDR1 is GEAIGNYY and CDR2 is EKD. CDR3 coding DNA: TGCGCCTGTGACACCACCCCACTGCTGGCCCCCGGGGGCGATAAACTCATCTTT. Protein: CACDTTPLLAPGGDKLIF.

This clone turned up a few times. The V call is TRDV1, the J call TRDJ1; TRDD2 or TRDD3 may be the D gene (6 bases each). Looked up from germline, CDR1 is TSWWSYY and CDR2 is QGS. This CDR3 is 21 amino acids long. Trimming shortened V by 3 bases and J by 0 bases, and 29 bases separated the two germline ends. DNA of the CDR3: TGTGCTCTTGGGGATGAGCCTTCCCACCCTGTACTGGGCTTTTACACCGATAAACTCATCTTT. This translates into CALGDEPSHPVLGFYTDKLIF.

V gene TRDV2 combines with J gene TRDJ1; 11 positions match TRDD3. This CDR3 is built from 22 residues. CDR1 is GEAIGNYY, CDR2 EKD, per germline. V lost 1 base, J lost 0 bases, and 21 bases stayed unmatched. This CDR3 reads CACDTMFPPVGDTWRYTDKLIF. As DNA, the CDR3 is TGTGCCTGTGACACTATGTTTCCTCCTGTGGGGGATACGTGGAGGTACACCGATAAACTCATCTTT.

V and J are TRDV1 and TRDJ1; D is undetermined. Per the germline V gene, CDR1 is TSWWSYY and CDR2 is QGS. V was cut by 1 base and J by 3 bases, with 18 bases left in between. This CDR3 is built from 17 residues. The CDR3 loop reads CALGERRLTYAPDKLIF. The CDR3 region has the DNA TGTGCTCTTGGGGAACGTCGGTTGACGTACGCTCCCGATAAACTCATCTTT.

This clone was detected a few times. This chain links TRDV1 with TRDJ1; the D is unclear. CDR1 and CDR2 from the germline V gene are TSWWSYY and QGS. CDR3 length: 17 residues. V lost 2 bases and J 1 base, leaving 17 bases between the germline ends. The CDR3 DNA follows: TGTGCTCTTGGGGAAGTACAGTTCGGGCCGTGCACCGATAAACTCATCTTT. This gives the protein CALGEVQFGPCTDKLIF.

This clone came up once. The genes are TRDV1 and TRDJ1, with TRDD3 matching 12 bases. This CDR3 has 24 residues. After removal of 2 bases from V and 0 bases from J, the junction contained 25 bases not matched to a gene. The germline CDR1 and CDR2 sequences are TSWWSYY and QGS. CDR3 protein: CALGEMRAYALGLGDTWDTDKLIF. The CDR3 DNA reads as TGTGCTCTTGGGGAAATGAGGGCCTACGCCCTCGGACTGGGGGATACATGGGACACCGATAAACTCATCTTT.

V gene TRDV1 combines with J gene TRDJ1; 7 bases align to TRDD2. CDR1 TSWWSYY and CDR2 QGS come from the germline V gene. The CDR3 length is 21 residues. The V and J ends lost 3 bases and 7 bases, in that order; junction bases with no gene match: 29. The CDR3 is CALGEISYPSGWNWARGKLIF. For the CDR3, the DNA is TGTGCTCTTGGGGAGATTTCCTACCCGAGTGGGTGGAATTGGGCAAGGGGTAAACTCATCTTT.

This chain joins TRDV1 and TRDJ1; D is perhaps TRDD2 or TRDD3 (7 bases each). Per the germline V gene, CDR1 is TSWWSYY and CDR2 is QGS. The CDR3 is made up of 18 amino acids. Trimming cost V 4 bases and J 0 bases, with 21 bases left between them. The CDR3 region is CALGVPTRWGKYTDKLIF. As DNA, the CDR3 is TGTGCTCTTGGGGTTCCTACGAGGTGGGGGAAGTACACCGATAAACTCATCTTT.

Remarks on this clone: Other DNA sequences in the sample encode the same CDR3. V usage is TRDV1 and J usage is TRDJ2; 8 bases fit TRDD3. CDR1 is TSWWSYY, CDR2 QGS, per germline. V lost 2 bases and J lost 6; bases outside the gene matches: 17. The CDR3 has 19 residues. The CDR3 reads CALGEGQYSPVLGAAQLFF. CDR3 nucleotide sequence: TGTGCTCTTGGGGAAGGCCAGTATTCCCCCGTACTGGGGGCAGCACAACTCTTCTTT.

The chain employs TRDV1 and TRDJ1, with D possibly TRDD3 on 6 matching bases. Trimming took off 0 bases at V and 0 bases at J, with 17 bases between the two ends. CDR3 size: 18 residues. Germline CDR1 TSWWSYY, CDR2 QGS. The CDR3 region has the DNA TGTGCTCTTGGGGAACTAACTACGGAGGATACCTACACCGATAAACTCATCTTT. It encodes CALGELTTEDTYTDKLIF.

This clone was counted between two and nine times. V gene TRDV1 combines with J gene TRDJ2, with TRDD3 identical over 7 bases. This CDR3 region has 18 residues. After removal of 3 bases from V and 2 bases from J, the junction contained 12 bases not matched to a gene. CDR1 and CDR2 (germline): TSWWSYY, QGS. CDR3 residues: CALGELPVGYALTAQLFF. DNA of the CDR3: TGTGCTCTTGGGGAGCTACCTGTTGGATACGCGTTGACAGCACAACTCTTCTTT.

Points on this clone: The sample carries other DNA sequences with the same CDR3. The V gene is TRDV1, the J gene TRDJ1; TRDD3 might be the D (6 bases). This CDR3 has 18 amino acids. The germline V gene encodes CDR1 TSWWSYY and CDR2 QGS. Trimming took 9 bases from V and 1 from J, leaving 27 bases between them. CDR3 nucleotide sequence: TGTGCTCTGGTTACTTCTCCGGGGATCCGAGGGGTCACCGATAAACTCATCTTT. As protein: CALVTSPGIRGVTDKLIF.

The chain combines TRDV1 with TRDJ1; D not certain. The CDR3 runs to 21 residues. V was cut by 0 bases and J by 0 bases, with 26 bases left in between. CDR1 and CDR2 from the germline V gene are TSWWSYY and QGS. CDR3 nucleotide sequence: TGTGCTCTTGGGGAACTGTGCCCTCGGTCAGCTAGTCTAGAATACACCGATAAACTCATCTTT. As protein: CALGELCPRSASLEYTDKLIF.

The V call is TRDV1, the J call TRDJ1; no firm D call. The V end was cut by 6 bases, the J end by 0 bases, with 11 bases between. CDR1 is TSWWSYY, CDR2 QGS, per germline. This CDR3 has 14 amino acids. The CDR3: CALGQGYNTDKLIF. DNA for the CDR3: TGTGCTCTTGGTCAGGGGTACAACACCGATAAACTCATCTTT.

This clone appeared a few times. This sequence joins TRDV1 and TRDJ1; TRDD3 aligns across 8 bases. CDR1 and CDR2 (germline): TSWWSYY, QGS. This CDR3 has 19 residues. Trimming took 2 bases from V and 3 from J; bases not matched to a gene: 17. CDR3 sequence (DNA): TGTGCTCTTGGGGAATCGAGGCTGGGGGACCTACGGTACGCCGATAAACTCATCTTT. It yields the protein CALGESRLGDLRYADKLIF.

This chain connects TRDV1 to TRDJ1; unclear D gene. This CDR3 has 16 amino acids. The V end lost 0 bases, the J end lost 4 bases, and 15 bases lay between the germline ends. CDR1 is TSWWSYY, CDR2 QGS, per germline. CDR3 residues: CALGELPPYMCDKLIF. The CDR3 bases are TGTGCTCTTGGGGAACTCCCCCCGTATATGTGCGATAAACTCATCTTT.

V is TRDV1 and J is TRDJ1; 9 bases fit TRDD3. The CDR3 loop spans 18 amino acids. The germline V gene has CDR1 TSWWSYY and CDR2 QGS. V lost 9 bases and J lost 3; bases outside the gene matches: 20. As DNA, the CDR3 is TGTGCTCTCACCTCTGTACTGGGGGACCTAATGGGCCCCGATAAACTCATCTTT. Amino acids: CALTSVLGDLMGPDKLIF.

To note about this clone: Germline and junction disagree at one end, which may indicate a read error. The J gene is TRDJ1, the V gene TRDV1; the match to TRDD3 covers 9 bases. Germline CDR1 is TSWWSYY and CDR2 is QGS. The CDR3 is made up of 22 amino acids. The CDR3 loop is CALGDPRTLPKVTGGPTDKLIF. CDR3 DNA: TGTGCCCTTGGGGACCCTCGAACTCTTCCTAAGGTTACTGGGGGACCCACCGATAAACTCATCTTT.

To note about this clone: Given a much more abundant clone one base away, this may be a read error. This chain links TRDV2 with TRDJ1; D gene unclear. Germline CDR1 reads GEAIGNYY; CDR2 reads EKD. The CDR3 has 18 residues. The CDR3 coding sequence is TGTGCCTGTGCCACCAACGGGTACAGAACACCTTACACCGATAAACTCATCTTT. Amino acid sequence: CACATNGYRTPYTDKLIF.